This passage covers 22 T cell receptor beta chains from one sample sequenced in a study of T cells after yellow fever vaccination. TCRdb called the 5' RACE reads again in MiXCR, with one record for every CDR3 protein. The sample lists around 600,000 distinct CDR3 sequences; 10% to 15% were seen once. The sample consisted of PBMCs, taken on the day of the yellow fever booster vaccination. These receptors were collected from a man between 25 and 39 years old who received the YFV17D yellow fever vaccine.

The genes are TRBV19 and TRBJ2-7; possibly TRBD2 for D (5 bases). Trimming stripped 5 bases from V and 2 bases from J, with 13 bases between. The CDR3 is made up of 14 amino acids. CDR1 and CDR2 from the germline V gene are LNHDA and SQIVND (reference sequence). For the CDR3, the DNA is TGTGCCAGTAGTGTCGAGCGGAGAGCCTACGAGCAGTACTTC. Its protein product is CASSVERRAYEQYF.

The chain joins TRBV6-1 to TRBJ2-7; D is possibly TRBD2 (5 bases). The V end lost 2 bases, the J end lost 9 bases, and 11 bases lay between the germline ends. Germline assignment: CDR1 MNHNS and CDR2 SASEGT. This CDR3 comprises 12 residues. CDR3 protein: CASSERGLGQYF. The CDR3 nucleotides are TGTGCCAGCAGTGAACGGGGTTTAGGGCAGTACTTC.

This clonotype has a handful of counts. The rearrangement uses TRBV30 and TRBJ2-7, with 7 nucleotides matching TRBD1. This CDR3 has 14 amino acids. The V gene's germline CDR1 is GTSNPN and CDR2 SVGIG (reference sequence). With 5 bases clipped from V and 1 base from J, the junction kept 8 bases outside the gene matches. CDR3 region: CAWARDSRSYEQYF. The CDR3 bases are TGTGCCTGGGCTAGGGACAGTCGATCCTACGAGCAGTACTTC.

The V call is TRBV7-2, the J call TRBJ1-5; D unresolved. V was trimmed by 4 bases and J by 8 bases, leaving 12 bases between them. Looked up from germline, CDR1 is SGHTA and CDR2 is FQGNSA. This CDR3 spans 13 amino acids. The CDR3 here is CASSYGRREPQHF. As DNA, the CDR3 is TGTGCCAGCAGCTACGGGCGGAGGGAGCCCCAGCATTTT.

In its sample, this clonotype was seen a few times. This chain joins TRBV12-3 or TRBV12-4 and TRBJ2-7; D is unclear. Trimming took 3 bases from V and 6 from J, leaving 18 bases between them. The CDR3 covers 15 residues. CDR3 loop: CASSFSGGPKLEQYF. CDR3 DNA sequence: TGTGCCAGCAGTTTTTCGGGCGGACCCAAGCTCGAGCAGTACTTC.

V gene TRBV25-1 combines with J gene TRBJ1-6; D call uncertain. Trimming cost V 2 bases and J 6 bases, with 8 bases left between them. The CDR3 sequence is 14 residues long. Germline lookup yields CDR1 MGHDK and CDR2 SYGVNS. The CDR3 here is CASSEVGINSPLHF. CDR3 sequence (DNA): TGTGCCAGCAGTGAAGTCGGCATTAATTCACCCCTCCACTTT. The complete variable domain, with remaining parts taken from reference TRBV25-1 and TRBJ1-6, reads EADIYQTPRYLVIGTGKKITLECSQTMGHDKMYWYQQDPGMELHLIHYSYGVNSTEKGDLSSESTVSRIRTEHFPLTLESARPSHTSQYLCASSEVGINSPLHFGNGTRLTVT.

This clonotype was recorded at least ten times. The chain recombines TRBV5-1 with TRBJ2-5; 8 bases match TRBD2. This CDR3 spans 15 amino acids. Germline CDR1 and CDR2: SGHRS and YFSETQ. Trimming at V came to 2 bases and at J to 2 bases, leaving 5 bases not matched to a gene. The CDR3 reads CASSLPSGGQETQYF. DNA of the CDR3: TGCGCCAGCAGCTTACCAAGCGGGGGACAAGAGACCCAGTACTTC. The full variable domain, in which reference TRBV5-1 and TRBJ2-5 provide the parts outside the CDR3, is KAGVTQTPRYLIKTRGQQVTLSCSPISGHRSVSWYQQTPGQGLQFLFEYFSETQRNKGNFPGRFSGRQFSNSRSEMNVSTLELGDSALYLCASSLPSGGQETQYFGPGTRLLVL.

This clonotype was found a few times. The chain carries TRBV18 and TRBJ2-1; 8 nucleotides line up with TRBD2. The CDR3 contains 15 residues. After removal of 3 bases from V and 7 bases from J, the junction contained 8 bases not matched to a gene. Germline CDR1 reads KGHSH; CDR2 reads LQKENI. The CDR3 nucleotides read TGTGCCAGCTCACCTAAGCGGGAGACGGGTAATGAGCAGTTCTTC. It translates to CASSPKRETGNEQFF.

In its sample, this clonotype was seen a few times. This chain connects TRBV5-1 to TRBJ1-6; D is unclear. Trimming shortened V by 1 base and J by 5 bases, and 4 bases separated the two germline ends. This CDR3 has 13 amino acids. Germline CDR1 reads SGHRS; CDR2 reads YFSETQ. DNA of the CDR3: TGCGCCAGCAGCTTGTATGATAATTCACCCCTCCACTTT. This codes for CASSLYDNSPLHF.

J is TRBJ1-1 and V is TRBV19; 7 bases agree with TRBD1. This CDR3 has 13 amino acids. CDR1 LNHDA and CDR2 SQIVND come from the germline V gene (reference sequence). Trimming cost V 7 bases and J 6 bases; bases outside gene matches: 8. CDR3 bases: TGTGCCAGTACCACCAACAGGGGATCTGAAGCTTTCTTT. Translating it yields CASTTNRGSEAFF.

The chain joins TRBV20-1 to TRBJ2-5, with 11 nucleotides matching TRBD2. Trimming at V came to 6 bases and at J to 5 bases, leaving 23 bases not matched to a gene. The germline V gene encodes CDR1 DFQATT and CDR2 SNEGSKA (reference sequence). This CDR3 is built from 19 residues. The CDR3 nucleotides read TGCAGTGCAATCAACAGGGCTAGCGGGAGGTACTCCCTCAAGGAGACCCAGTACTTC. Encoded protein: CSAINRASGRYSLKETQYF.

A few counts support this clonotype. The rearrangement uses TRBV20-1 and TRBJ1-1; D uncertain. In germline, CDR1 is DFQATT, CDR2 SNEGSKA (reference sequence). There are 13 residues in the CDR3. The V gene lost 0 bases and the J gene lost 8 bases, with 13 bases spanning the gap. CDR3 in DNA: TGCAGTGCTAGAGATATGGTCCCGGCCGAAGCTTTCTTT. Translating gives CSARDMVPAEAFF.

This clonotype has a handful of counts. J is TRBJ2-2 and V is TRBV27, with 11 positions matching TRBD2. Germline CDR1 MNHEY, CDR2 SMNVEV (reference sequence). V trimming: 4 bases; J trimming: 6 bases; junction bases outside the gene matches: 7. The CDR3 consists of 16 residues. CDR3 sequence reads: CASSSIAGGPPGELFF. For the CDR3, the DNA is TGTGCCAGCAGTTCAATAGCGGGAGGGCCTCCCGGGGAGCTGTTTTTT.

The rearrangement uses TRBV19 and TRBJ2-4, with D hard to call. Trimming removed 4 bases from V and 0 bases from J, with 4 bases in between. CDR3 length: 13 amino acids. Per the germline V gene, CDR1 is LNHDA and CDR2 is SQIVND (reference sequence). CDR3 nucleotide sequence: TGTGCCAGTAGTAACCTAGCCAAAAACATTCAGTACTTC. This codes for CASSNLAKNIQYF.

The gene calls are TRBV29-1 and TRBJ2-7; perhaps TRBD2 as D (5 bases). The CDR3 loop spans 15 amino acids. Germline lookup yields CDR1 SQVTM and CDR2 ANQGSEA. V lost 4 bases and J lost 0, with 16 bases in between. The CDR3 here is CSVVKPEGSSYEQYF. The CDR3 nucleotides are TGCAGCGTTGTAAAGCCAGAAGGGAGCTCCTACGAGCAGTACTTC.

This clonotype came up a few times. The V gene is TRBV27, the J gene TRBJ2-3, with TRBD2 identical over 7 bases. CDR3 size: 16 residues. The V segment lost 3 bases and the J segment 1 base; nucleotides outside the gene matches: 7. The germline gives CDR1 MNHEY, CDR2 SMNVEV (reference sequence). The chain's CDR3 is CASSFAGTTGTDTQYF. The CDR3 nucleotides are TGTGCCAGCAGTTTCGCCGGGACTACCGGCACAGATACGCAGTATTTT.

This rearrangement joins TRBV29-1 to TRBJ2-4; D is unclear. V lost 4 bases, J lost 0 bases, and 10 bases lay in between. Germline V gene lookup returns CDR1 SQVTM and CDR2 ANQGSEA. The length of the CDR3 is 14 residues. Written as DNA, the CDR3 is TGCAGCGTTGTGGGTAGGCTAGCCAAAAACATTCAGTACTTC. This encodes CSVVGRLAKNIQYF.

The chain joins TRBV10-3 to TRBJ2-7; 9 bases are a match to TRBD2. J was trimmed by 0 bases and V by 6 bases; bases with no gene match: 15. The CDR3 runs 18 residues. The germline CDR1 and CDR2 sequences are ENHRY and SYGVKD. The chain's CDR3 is CAIRGRVGLASSSYEQYF. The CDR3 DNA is TGTGCCATCAGGGGACGGGTTGGACTAGCGTCGAGCTCCTACGAGCAGTACTTC.

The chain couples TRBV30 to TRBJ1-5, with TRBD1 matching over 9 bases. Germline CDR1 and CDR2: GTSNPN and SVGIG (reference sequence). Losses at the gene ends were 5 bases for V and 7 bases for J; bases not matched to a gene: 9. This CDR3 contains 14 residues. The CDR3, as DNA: TGTGCCTGGGGACCGGACAGGGGTGGGCAGCCCCAGCATTTT. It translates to CAWGPDRGGQPQHF. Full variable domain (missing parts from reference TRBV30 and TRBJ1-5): SQTIHQWPATLVQPVGSPLSLECTVEGTSNPNLYWYRQAAGRGLQLLFYSVGIGQISSEVPQNLSASRPQDRQFILSSKKLLLSDSGFYLCAWGPDRGGQPQHFGDGTRLSIL.

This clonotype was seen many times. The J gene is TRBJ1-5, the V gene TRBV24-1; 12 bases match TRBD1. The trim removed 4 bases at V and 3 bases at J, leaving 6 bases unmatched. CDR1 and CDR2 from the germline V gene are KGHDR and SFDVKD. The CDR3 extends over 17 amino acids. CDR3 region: CATSEAGTGGVNQPQHF. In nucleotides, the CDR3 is TGTGCCACCAGTGAGGCCGGGACAGGGGGCGTCAATCAGCCCCAGCATTTT.

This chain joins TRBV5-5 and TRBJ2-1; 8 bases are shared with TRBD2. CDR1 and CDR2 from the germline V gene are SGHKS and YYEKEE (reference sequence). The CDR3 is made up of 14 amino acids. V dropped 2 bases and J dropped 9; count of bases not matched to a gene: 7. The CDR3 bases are TGTGCCAGCAGCTTTGTGTATGCGGGAGGTGAGCAGTTCTTC. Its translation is CASSFVYAGGEQFF.

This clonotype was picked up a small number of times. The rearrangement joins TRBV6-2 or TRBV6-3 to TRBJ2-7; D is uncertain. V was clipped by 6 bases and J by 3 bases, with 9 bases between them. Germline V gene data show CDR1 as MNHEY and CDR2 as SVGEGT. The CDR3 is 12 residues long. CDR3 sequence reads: CASREDFYEQYF. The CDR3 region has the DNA TGTGCCAGCAGGGAAGATTTCTACGAGCAGTACTTC.